This paragraph covers one TCR beta chain sequence. The target antigen is unknown. The data were obtained in a study of OX40 agonist ivuxolimab in advanced cancers. As for the study in general: Ivuxolimab is a fully human IgG2 antibody that activates OX40 (CD134). While on treatment, patients had intravenous ivuxolimab at 0.01 to 10 mg/kg every 2 weeks. Study observations and caveats: CD4+ T cells averaged fewer expanded clones than CD8+ T cells. Some nonresponders also had low normalized T-cell clonal expansion.

The repertoire was sequenced with immunoSEQ multiplex PCR; TCRdb's copy has only in-frame clones and lacks some. The data hold roughly 90,000 clones, with roughly nine tenths observed a single time. Germline trimming cut 3 bases from V and 8 bases from J; bases unmatched to any gene: 10. CDR1 and CDR2 from the germline V gene are MGHDK and SYGVNS. This CDR3 region has 16 residues. This TCR came from an adult with an advanced solid tumor such as melanoma, head and neck, liver or kidney cancer. The sequenced sample was CD4+ or CD8+ T cells sorted from blood, obtained in a trial of the OX40 agonist ivuxolimab. The chain links TRBV25-1 to TRBJ1-4, with 9 bases lining up with TRBD1. CDR3 in amino acids: CASSDSGTGHGEKLFF. The CDR3 nucleotides read TGTGCCAGCAGTGACTCCGGGACAGGGCACGGAGAAAAACTGTTTTTT.